These 3 T cell receptor beta chains were sequenced from one sample in a study of shared clonotypes between healthy human individuals. Assay used: immunoSEQ multiplex PCR; TCRdb lists only in-frame clones, some missing. Seen here are 400,000 to 600,000 clones, about 96% observed once, and the top ten hold 0.064%. The sample consisted of naive CD4+ T cells sorted from blood. Specified subset: CD45RA+ positively selected. These TCRs come from a woman aged 25-40 years in good health.

The V call is TRBV7-3, the J call TRBJ2-7; possible D gene TRBD2, 8 bases. The CDR3 is 17 amino acids. Germline assignment: CDR1 SGHTA and CDR2 FQGTGA. V was trimmed by 5 bases and J by 9 bases, leaving 29 bases between them. The CDR3 region has the DNA TGTGCCAGCAGCCCCAATCCGGGGGCTAGCGGGCAGGGGGTGCAGTACTTC. It specifies CASSPNPGASGQGVQYF.

This CDR3 reads CASRNPGPINYGYTF. The CDR3 DNA reads as TGCGCCAGCCGCAACCCCGGACCGATAAACTATGGCTACACCTTC. The gene calls are TRBV5-1 and TRBJ1-2, with D uncertain. The CDR3 extends over 15 amino acids. Deletions cut 7 bases from V and 2 bases from J, with 18 bases between. Germline assignment: CDR1 SGHRS and CDR2 YFSETQ.

The rearrangement joins TRBV25-1 to TRBJ2-7; 9 nucleotides align to TRBD1. CDR1 MGHDK and CDR2 SYGVNS come from the germline V gene. J gave up 3 bases and V 4 bases, and 4 bases lay outside the gene matches. The CDR3 loop spans 14 amino acids. For the CDR3, the DNA is TGTGCCAGCAGTGCAGGACAGGGGCGCTACGAGCAGTACTTC. Encoded protein: CASSAGQGRYEQYF.